The present entry profiles one TCR beta chain with its context. Study processing details: Amplified reference gene primers provided the basis for estimating nucleated cell counts. Profiled with immunoSEQ multiplex PCR; TCRdb holds only in-frame clones, not every one. V and J calls and clone size are given by that table; D and trimming were obtained from the DNA. The sample holds about 130,000 clones; 75% to 90% are singletons and the top ten take less than 4.5%. During active infection, Seattle patients enrolled and were then monitored through disease. These data come from a study of blood T cell repertoires in COVID-19. Overall study: Sample material is recorded as cDNA or gDNA derived from T cells, B-cell-depleted T cells, or PBMCs.

Germline V CDR1 and CDR2: SGHNT, YENEEA. The CDR3 length is 14 residues. With 5 bases removed from V and 6 bases from J, the gap between germline ends came to 11 bases. This clonotype was obtained from a man aged 60-69 years with COVID-19, enrolled during active disease. The V gene is TRBV11-3, the J gene TRBJ1-6; a weak D match, TRBD1 (5 bases). Material for sequencing was peripheral blood. The CDR3 sequence: CASSGGAPNSPLHF. CDR3 coding DNA: TGTGCCAGCAGCGGAGGGGCCCCTAATTCACCCCTCCACTTT.